Listed below are T cell receptor beta chains from one sample, sequenced in a study of T cell responses to AZD1222 COVID-19 vaccine. TCRdb keeps only in-frame clones here, not all; method: immunoSEQ multiplex PCR. The profile shows approximately 150,000 clones, around 94% of them singletons. The sample was peripheral blood, taken on day 0 of AZD1222 vaccination. Every receptor here comes from an adult in good health. Each CDR3 is given with its conserved first and last residue. The order of the fields is clone size, V gene, J gene, D gene, CDR3 DNA, CDR3 protein. D genes are given only for firm matches. Not every row has a clone size; where given, it reads once, few, many or a size class.

>-|TRBV30|TRBJ1-1|-
TGTGCCTGGAGTGTACAAGTCACTGAAGCTTTCTTT
CAWSVQVTEAFF
>-|TRBV2|TRBJ2-4|-
TGTGCCAGCAGTGAACCCGACAGCAAAAACATTCAGTACTTC
CASSEPDSKNIQYF
>-|TRBV14|TRBJ2-1|TRBD1
TGTGCCAGCAGCCGGGACAGGCACAATGAGCAGTTCTTC
CASSRDRHNEQFF
>-|TRBV7-8|TRBJ1-1|-
TGTGCCAGCAGCCATAGAGGGCAACTAAGGAGGGCCACTGAAGCTTTCTTT
CASSHRGQLRRATEAFF
>-|TRBV21-1|TRBJ1-3|-
TGTGCCAGCAGCTCCAGTCTTCTGGGCGACAGCTCTGGAAACACCATATATTTT
CASSSSLLGDSSGNTIYF
>-|TRBV12-3/TRBV12-4|TRBJ1-3|-
TGTGCCAGCAGTCCTGGGACCTACACCATATATTTT
CASSPGTYTIYF
>once|TRBV5-5|TRBJ1-2|-
TGTGCCAGCAGCTTGGGGCAGGGGCCCCGAAGCCTGTATGGCTACACCTTC
CASSLGQGPRSLYGYTF
>-|TRBV19|TRBJ1-2|-
TGTGCCAGTGGGGGGGCACGGCCAGTTTATGGCTACACCTTC
CASGGARPVYGYTF
>-|TRBV7-6|TRBJ2-3|-
TGTGCCAGCAGCTTAGGTGGAGGATTCACAGATACGCAGTATTTT
CASSLGGGFTDTQYF
>-|TRBV6-5|TRBJ1-1|TRBD1
TGTGCCAGCAGTTACTTTACCGGACAGGAGAACACTGAAGCTTTCTTT
CASSYFTGQENTEAFF
>-|TRBV5-4|TRBJ1-1|-
TGTGCCAGCAGCTTGGTCGCAGGGTTGGAAGCTTTCTTT
CASSLVAGLEAFF
>-|TRBV6-1|TRBJ2-3|-
TGTGCCAGCAGTGACCTACAGGGTCCAGATACGCAGTATTTT
CASSDLQGPDTQYF
>-|TRBV5-1|TRBJ2-3|-
TGCGCCAGCAGCTTGGATAAGGGCACAGATACGCAGTATTTT
CASSLDKGTDTQYF
>once|TRBV5-6|TRBJ2-5|TRBD2
TGTGCCAGCGGACTAGCGGGGACCCAAGAGACCCAGTACTTC
CASGLAGTQETQYF
>once|TRBV19|TRBJ2-1|-
TGTGCCAGTAGCTCAGACCAGCAGGAATACAATGAGCAGTTCTTC
CASSSDQQEYNEQFF
>-|TRBV7-9|TRBJ1-1|TRBD1
TGTGCCAGCAGCTTACCCCCGGGACAGATGAACACTGAAGCTTTCTTT
CASSLPPGQMNTEAFF
>-|TRBV7-9|TRBJ2-1|TRBD2
TGTGCCAGCAGCTTAACGACTATTCGAGCGGGAGCTGTGAATGAGCAGTTCTTC
CASSLTTIRAGAVNEQFF
>-|TRBV27|TRBJ2-1|-
TGTGCCAGCAGTTTGGCCAGGCGCGATGAGCAGTTCTTC
CASSLARRDEQFF
>-|TRBV19|TRBJ2-1|TRBD1
TGTGCCAGTCGACCGGTCGGACAGGGGGTCCACAATGAGCAGTTCTTC
CASRPVGQGVHNEQFF
>-|TRBV6-5|TRBJ1-3|-
TGTGCCAGCAGTTACTCCGAAGCTGGCTCTGGAAACACCATATATTTT
CASSYSEAGSGNTIYF
>-|TRBV13|TRBJ1-4|-
TGTGCCAGCAGCCCCCAGGGCTCGGTTGGTGAAAAACTGTTTTTT
CASSPQGSVGEKLFF
>-|TRBV2|TRBJ2-5|-
TGTGCCAGCACTTCAGGGGTGACAGAGACCCAGTACTTC
CASTSGVTETQYF
>-|TRBV2|TRBJ1-1|-
TGTGCCAGCAGGGAGGGACGGGCGAACACTGAAGCTTTCTTT
CASREGRANTEAFF
>-|TRBV6-2/TRBV6-3|TRBJ1-4|-
TGTGCCAGCAGCCCCTCTAACTACAGGGATTCAGGGGATGAAAAACTGTTTTTT
CASSPSNYRDSGDEKLFF
>-|TRBV12-3/TRBV12-4|TRBJ1-5|-
TGTGCCAGCAGTTTGAGGGGAGGGCAGCCCCAGCATTTT
CASSLRGGQPQHF
>-|TRBV2|TRBJ2-1|TRBD2
TGTGCCAGCAGGGCCGGACTAGCGGGAGCTTACAATGAGCAGTTCTTC
CASRAGLAGAYNEQFF
>-|TRBV28|TRBJ2-1|-
TGTGCCAGCAGGGGTATTGAAAATGAGCAGTTCTTC
CASRGIENEQFF
>-|TRBV3-1/TRBV3-2|TRBJ1-1|-
TGTGCCAGCAGCCAGCTTACGCAGACGAGCCGCACTGAAGCTTTCTTT
CASSQLTQTSRTEAFF
>-|TRBV7-6|TRBJ1-3|-
TGTGCCAGCAGCTTAGTTCAATGGGGCGGTCGAAGGGCCATATATTTT
CASSLVQWGGRRAIYF
>-|TRBV7-6|TRBJ2-1|-
TGTGCCAGCAGCTATCCGGGACGGACCTACAATGAGCAGTTCTTC
CASSYPGRTYNEQFF
>-|TRBV5-6|TRBJ2-2|-
TGTGCCAGCAGCTTTGGGCTTTGGTCGGCCGGGGAGCTGTTTTTT
CASSFGLWSAGELFF
>-|TRBV2|TRBJ2-5|-
TGTGCCAGCAGTGGAGGGACGGGTCAAGAGACCCAGTACTTC
CASSGGTGQETQYF
>-|TRBV27|TRBJ1-5|-
TGTGCCAGCAGTTTAACAGCGTATAGCAATCAGCCCCAGCATTTT
CASSLTAYSNQPQHF
>-|TRBV2|TRBJ2-2|TRBD2
TGTGCCAGCAGGCCGACTAGCGGGAGGGGCACCGGGGAGCTGTTTTTT
CASRPTSGRGTGELFF
>-|TRBV28|TRBJ1-6|-
TGTGCCAGCAGCCCAACAGGGAGCTCCTATAATTCACCCCTCCACTTT
CASSPTGSSYNSPLHF
>-|TRBV19|TRBJ1-5|-
TGTGCCAGTAGTAAACGACAGTTCAATCAGCCCCAGCATTTT
CASSKRQFNQPQHF
>-|TRBV19|TRBJ1-1|-
TGTGCCAGTAGCCCGACGAGGAACACTGAAGCTTTCTTT
CASSPTRNTEAFF
>-|TRBV7-3|TRBJ2-1|-
TGTGCCAGCAGCTTACGGGGGAGTTCCTACAATGAGCAGTTCTTC
CASSLRGSSYNEQFF
>-|TRBV7-9|TRBJ2-3|TRBD2
TGTGCCAGCAGCTTAGCTCGGCTAGCGGGGACAGATACGCAGTATTTT
CASSLARLAGTDTQYF
>once|TRBV5-4|TRBJ2-2|-
TGTGCCAGCAGCTTGGAGGTACGGGCGAACACCGGGGAGCTGTTTTTT
CASSLEVRANTGELFF
>-|TRBV6-2/TRBV6-3|TRBJ1-1|TRBD1
TGTGCCAGCAGCAAACAGGGGGCTGGGAACACTGAAGCTTTCTTT
CASSKQGAGNTEAFF
>-|TRBV5-4|TRBJ1-2|TRBD1
TGTGCCAGCAGCTCGGGACAGAACTATGGCTACACCTTC
CASSSGQNYGYTF
>-|TRBV29-1|TRBJ2-5|-
TGCAGCGTTGACAGGGGATTCCAAGAGACCCAGTACTTC
CSVDRGFQETQYF
>-|TRBV5-1|TRBJ2-5|-
TGCGCCAGCAGCCCACGGACTGACAAAGAGACCCAGTACTTC
CASSPRTDKETQYF
>-|TRBV25-1|TRBJ2-1|-
TGTGCCAGCTCATGGGGGTCCAGCTCCTACAATGAGCAGTTCTTC
CASSWGSSSYNEQFF
>-|TRBV3-1/TRBV3-2|TRBJ1-2|-
TGTGCCAGCAGCCCCGGGACCTATAACTATGGCTACACCTTC
CASSPGTYNYGYTF
>-|TRBV5-4|TRBJ2-2|TRBD2
TGTGCCAGCAGCTCACCGGGACTAGCCAACGGGGAGCTGTTTTTT
CASSSPGLANGELFF
>-|TRBV5-1|TRBJ1-4|TRBD1
TGCGCCAGCAGCCAGGACAGGGGCGGTGAAAAACTGTTTTTT
CASSQDRGGEKLFF
>once|TRBV19|TRBJ1-5|-
TGTGCCAGTAGTACACCTCAGGCAGCGGGGCAGGGCAATCAGCCCCAGCATTTT
CASSTPQAAGQGNQPQHF
>-|TRBV19|TRBJ2-1|TRBD1
TGTGCCAGTAGTATAGTTTCGGACAGGAGATCTAATGAGCAGTTCTTC
CASSIVSDRRSNEQFF
>-|TRBV30|TRBJ1-2|TRBD1
TGTGCCTGGAACCGGGACAGCCTGAGGTGGGGCTACACCTTC
CAWNRDSLRWGYTF
>-|TRBV7-9|TRBJ2-3|-
TGTGCCAGCAGCTCCGGGCCCTTCACAGATACGCAGTATTTT
CASSSGPFTDTQYF
>-|TRBV28|TRBJ2-2|-
TGTGCCAGCAGTTTCCGGGGGCGAAACACCGGGGAGCTGTTTTTT
CASSFRGRNTGELFF
>-|TRBV5-1|TRBJ2-5|-
TGCGCCAGCAGCTCAATTCAGGGAGCGGAGACCCAGTACTTC
CASSSIQGAETQYF